This is a list of T cell receptor beta chains from one sample in a study of T cell changes during pregnancy in multiple sclerosis. Only in-frame clones appear in the TCRdb table, and some are missing; sequencing was by immunoSEQ multiplex PCR. Seen here are roughly 110,000 clones, about 89% observed once, and the top ten hold around 1.6%. This specimen was peripheral blood, taken before pregnancy. The source of these receptors is a female donor with multiple sclerosis, enrolled in a pregnancy study. CDR3s include the opening cysteine and the closing phenylalanine or tryptophan. D genes are given only for firm matches. Only some rows state a clone size, as once, few, many or a class for expanded clones.

CDR3 length,V gene,D gene,clone size,J gene,CDR3 DNA,CDR3 protein
15,TRBV21-1,NA,NA,TRBJ2-1,TGTGCCAGCAGCCCCCGAAAGCGGGGGAACAATGAGCAGTTCTTC,CASSPRKRGNNEQFF
14,TRBV18,NA,few,TRBJ1-1,TGTGCCAGCTCACCAGAGGTTGGCGGGGGAGAAGCTTTCTTT,CASSPEVGGGEAFF
14,TRBV6-5,NA,NA,TRBJ1-2,TGTGCCAGCAGTAAACCGACAGGTCTCTATGGCTACACCTTC,CASSKPTGLYGYTF
13,TRBV9,NA,NA,TRBJ1-1,TGTGCCAGCACCAATTACGGGAACACTGAAGCTTTCTTT,CASTNYGNTEAFF
16,TRBV10-3,NA,NA,TRBJ2-2,TGTGCCATCAGTGAGTCGAGACAGCTGAACACCGGGGAGCTGTTTTTT,CAISESRQLNTGELFF
16,TRBV15,NA,NA,TRBJ2-1,TGTGCCACCAGCTCCGCTGCCGGGCAGGGGTACAATGAGCAGTTCTTC,CATSSAAGQGYNEQFF
15,TRBV7-3,NA,NA,TRBJ2-1,TGTGCCAGCAGCCCACTCCCCTTGGACAGCTCTGAGCAGTTCTTC,CASSPLPLDSSEQFF
13,TRBV14,TRBD2,NA,TRBJ2-1,TGTGCCAGCAGTGTTAGCGGGAATAGTGAGCAGTTCTTC,CASSVSGNSEQFF
17,TRBV5-1,TRBD2,NA,TRBJ2-2,TGCGCCAGCAGCGGGACTAGCGGGAGGGCCGGCACCGGGGAGCTGTTTTTT,CASSGTSGRAGTGELFF
11,TRBV21-1,NA,NA,TRBJ1-2,TGTGCCAGGACAGGGAACTATGGCTACACCTTC,CARTGNYGYTF
15,TRBV15,NA,NA,TRBJ2-1,TGTGCCACCAGCAGAGACAGGGATGCATACAATGAGCAGTTCTTC,CATSRDRDAYNEQFF
16,TRBV28,TRBD2,NA,TRBJ2-3,TGTGCCAGCAGCCAATCCGGGGGGGGAAGCACAGATACGCAGTATTTT,CASSQSGGGSTDTQYF
18,TRBV7-9,TRBD1,once,TRBJ1-2,TGTGCCAGCAGCCGAGCAGCTTTCCGGGACAGGGAGGACTATGGCTACACCTTC,CASSRAAFRDREDYGYTF
15,TRBV13,NA,NA,TRBJ2-3,TGTGCCAGCAGCTTAGCCGGGGGTCGCACAGATACGCAGTATTTT,CASSLAGGRTDTQYF
13,TRBV5-3,TRBD1,NA,TRBJ2-7,TGTGCCCTAAAAACCCCAACAGGGGACGAGCAGTACTTC,CALKTPTGDEQYF
14,TRBV30,NA,NA,TRBJ2-7,TGTGCCTGGACGGTCAGGGCTGAATATGCCGTGCAGTACTTC,CAWTVRAEYAVQYF
14,TRBV30,TRBD1,NA,TRBJ1-5,TGTGCCCGAGCGGACAGGGGATTTCGTCAGCCCCAGCATTTT,CARADRGFRQPQHF
13,TRBV25-1,NA,NA,TRBJ2-1,TGTGCCAGCAGAGCGGACTCCTACAATGAGCAGTTCTTC,CASRADSYNEQFF
14,TRBV6-1,TRBD1,NA,TRBJ1-5,TGTGCCAGCAGTGGACAGGGCATTAATCAGCCCCAGCATTTT,CASSGQGINQPQHF
15,TRBV9,TRBD1,NA,TRBJ1-2,TGTGCCAGCAGCGCCATGACAGGGGGCCACTATGGCTACACCTTC,CASSAMTGGHYGYTF
16,TRBV21-1,NA,NA,TRBJ2-7,TGTGCCAGCAGCAAATGGTATGAAGAGAGCTCCTACGAGCAGTACTTC,CASSKWYEESSYEQYF